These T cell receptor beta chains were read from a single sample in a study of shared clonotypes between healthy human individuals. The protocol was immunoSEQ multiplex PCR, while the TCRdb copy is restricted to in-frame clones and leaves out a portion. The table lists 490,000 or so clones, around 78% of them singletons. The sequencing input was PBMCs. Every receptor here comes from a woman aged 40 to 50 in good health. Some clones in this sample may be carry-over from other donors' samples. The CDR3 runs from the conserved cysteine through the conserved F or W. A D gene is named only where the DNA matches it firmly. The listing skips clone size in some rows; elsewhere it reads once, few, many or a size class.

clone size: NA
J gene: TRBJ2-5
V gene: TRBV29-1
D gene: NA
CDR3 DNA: TGCAGCGTTCCCAGTGGAGAGACCCAGTACTTC
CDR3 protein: CSVPSGETQYF

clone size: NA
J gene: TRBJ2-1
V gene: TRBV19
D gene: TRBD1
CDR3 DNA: TGTGCCAGTAACATCGGGACAGGATACAATGAGCAGTTCTTC
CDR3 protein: CASNIGTGYNEQFF

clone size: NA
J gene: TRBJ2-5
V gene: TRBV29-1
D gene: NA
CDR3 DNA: TGCAGCGTTGGCGTAGGTGCGGCCCAGTACTTC
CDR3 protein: CSVGVGAAQYF

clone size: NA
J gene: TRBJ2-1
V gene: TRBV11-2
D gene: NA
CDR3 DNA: TGTGCCAGCAGGCAACCCGGGGGCTACAATGAGCAGTTCTTC
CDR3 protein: CASRQPGGYNEQFF

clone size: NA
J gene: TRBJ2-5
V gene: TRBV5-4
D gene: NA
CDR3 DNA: TGTGCCAGCAGTCGGGGGAGACAAGAGACCCAGTACTTC
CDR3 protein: CASSRGRQETQYF

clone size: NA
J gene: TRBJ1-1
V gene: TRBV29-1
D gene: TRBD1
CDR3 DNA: TGCAGCGTAAGACAGGGGGGGAACACTGAAGCTTTCTTT
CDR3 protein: CSVRQGGNTEAFF

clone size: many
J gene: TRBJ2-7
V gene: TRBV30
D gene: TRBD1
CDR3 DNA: TGTGCCTGGAGTGGGACAGGGGGATTAAGGTACGAGCAGTACTTC
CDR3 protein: CAWSGTGGLRYEQYF

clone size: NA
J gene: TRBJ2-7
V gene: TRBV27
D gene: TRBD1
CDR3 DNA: TGTGCCAGCAGTCTTCGGACAGGGACCCACTACGAGCAGTACTTC
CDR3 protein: CASSLRTGTHYEQYF

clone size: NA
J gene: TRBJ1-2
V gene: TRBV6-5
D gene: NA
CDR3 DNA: TGTGCCAGCAGTTACCGGGGTGGCTACACCTTC
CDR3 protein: CASSYRGGYTF

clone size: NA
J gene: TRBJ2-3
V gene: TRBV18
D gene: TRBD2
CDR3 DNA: TGTGCCAGCTCACTCCCCGGGACTAGCCACCAAGATACGCAGTATTTT
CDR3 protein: CASSLPGTSHQDTQYF

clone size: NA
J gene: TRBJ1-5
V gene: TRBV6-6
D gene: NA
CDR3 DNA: TGTGCCAGCAGTTACTCGTTCCGTCAGCCCCAGCATTTT
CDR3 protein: CASSYSFRQPQHF

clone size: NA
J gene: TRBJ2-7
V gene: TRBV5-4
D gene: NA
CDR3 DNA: TGTGCCAGCAGCTTGGATAGGCCCACTATATACGAGCAGTACTTC
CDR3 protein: CASSLDRPTIYEQYF

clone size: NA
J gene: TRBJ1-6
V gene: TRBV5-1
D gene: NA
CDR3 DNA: TGCGCCAGCAGCTTTGGACCCAGCGGTGACAGGAACTCCTATAATTCACCCCTCCACTTT
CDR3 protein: CASSFGPSGDRNSYNSPLHF

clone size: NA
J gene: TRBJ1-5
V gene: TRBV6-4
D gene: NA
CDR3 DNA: TGTGCCAGCAGTGACGAATTAGGTCAGCCCCAGCATTTT
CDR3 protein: CASSDELGQPQHF

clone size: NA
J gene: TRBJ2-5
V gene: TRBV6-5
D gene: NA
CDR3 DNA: TGTGCCAGCAGCTACACGCAGGGCCGGACAGAGACCCAGTACTTC
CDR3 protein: CASSYTQGRTETQYF

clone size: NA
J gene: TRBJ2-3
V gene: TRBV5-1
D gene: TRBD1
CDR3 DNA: TGCGCCAGCAGCTTAGGGACAGGGGACGATACGCAGTATTTT
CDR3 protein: CASSLGTGDDTQYF

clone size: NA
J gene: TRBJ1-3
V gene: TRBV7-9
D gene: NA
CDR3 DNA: TGTGCCAGCAGCTGGCAAGGAAACACCATATATTTT
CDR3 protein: CASSWQGNTIYF

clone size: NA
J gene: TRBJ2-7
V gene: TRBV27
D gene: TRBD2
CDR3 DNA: TGTGCCAGCAGGATGGCGGGAGGCCACGAGCAGTACTTC
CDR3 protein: CASRMAGGHEQYF

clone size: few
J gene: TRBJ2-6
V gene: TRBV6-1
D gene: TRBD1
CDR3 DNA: TGTGCCAGCAGTGTCACCGGGACAGCGAGCTCTGGGGCCAACGTCCTGACTTTC
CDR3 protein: CASSVTGTASSGANVLTF

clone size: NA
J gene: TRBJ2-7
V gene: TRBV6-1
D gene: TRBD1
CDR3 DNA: TGTGCCAGCAGTGAAGCTGAACCGCGACCCGGACAGGTCGATTTATCCTACGAGCAGTACTTC
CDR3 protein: CASSEAEPRPGQVDLSYEQYF

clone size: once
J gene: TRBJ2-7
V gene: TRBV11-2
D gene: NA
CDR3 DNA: TGTGCCAGCAGCTTAGTGGGACGTTCCTACGAGCAGTACTTC
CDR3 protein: CASSLVGRSYEQYF

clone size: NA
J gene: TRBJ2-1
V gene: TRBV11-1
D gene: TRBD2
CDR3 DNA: TGTGCCAGCAGCTTAAGCGGGGGGATCGATGAGCAGTTCTTC
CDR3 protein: CASSLSGGIDEQFF

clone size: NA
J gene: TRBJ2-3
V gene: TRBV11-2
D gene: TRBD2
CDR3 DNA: TGTGCCAGCAGCCTCGTGCTAGCGGGAGGGCCCAGCACAGATACGCAGTATTTT
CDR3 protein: CASSLVLAGGPSTDTQYF

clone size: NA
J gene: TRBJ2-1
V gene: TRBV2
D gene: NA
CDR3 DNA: TGTGCCAGCAGTCCCGGGGATTTTTCCAATGAGCAGTTCTTC
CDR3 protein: CASSPGDFSNEQFF

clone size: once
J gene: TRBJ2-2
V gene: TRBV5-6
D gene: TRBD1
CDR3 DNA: TGTGCCAGCAGTTCACATCCTCCGGGACAGGGGGTCACCGGGGAGCTGTTTTTT
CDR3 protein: CASSSHPPGQGVTGELFF

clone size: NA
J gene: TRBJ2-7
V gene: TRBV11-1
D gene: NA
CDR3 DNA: TGTGCCAGCAGTTTCGGACCCGGCGAGCAGTACTTC
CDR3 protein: CASSFGPGEQYF

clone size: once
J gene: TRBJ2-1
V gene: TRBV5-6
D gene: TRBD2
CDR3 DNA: TGTGCCAGCAGCCCGGGACTAGCGGGGCCTAGCTCCTACAATGAGCAGTTCTTC
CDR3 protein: CASSPGLAGPSSYNEQFF

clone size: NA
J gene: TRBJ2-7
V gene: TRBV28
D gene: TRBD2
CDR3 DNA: TGTGCCAGCAGTTCCCCCCGGGGGGGCTCCTACGAGCAGTACTTC
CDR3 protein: CASSSPRGGSYEQYF

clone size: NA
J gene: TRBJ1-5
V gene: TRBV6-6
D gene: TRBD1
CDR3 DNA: TGTGCCAGCAGTTCCGACAGGGGAGGTGGCAATCAGCCCCAGCATTTT
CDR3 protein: CASSSDRGGGNQPQHF

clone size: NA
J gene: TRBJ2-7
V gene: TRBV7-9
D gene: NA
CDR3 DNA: TGTGCCAGCAGCGCCCCCGGGACACTAGCCTACGAGCAGTACTTC
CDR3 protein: CASSAPGTLAYEQYF

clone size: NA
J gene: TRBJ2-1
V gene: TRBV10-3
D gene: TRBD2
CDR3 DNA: TGTGCCATCAGTGACTCTGGGACTAGAGGAGGGAATGAGCAGTTCTTC
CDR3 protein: CAISDSGTRGGNEQFF

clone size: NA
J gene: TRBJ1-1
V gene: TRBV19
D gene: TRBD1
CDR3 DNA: TGTGCCAGTAGTCTACCGACAGGGAGGGGCACTGAAGCTTTCTTT
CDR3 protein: CASSLPTGRGTEAFF

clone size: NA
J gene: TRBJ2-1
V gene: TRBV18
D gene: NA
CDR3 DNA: TGTGCCAGCTCACCACCCTCAGCCAGGTCCTACAATGAGCAGTTCTTC
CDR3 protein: CASSPPSARSYNEQFF

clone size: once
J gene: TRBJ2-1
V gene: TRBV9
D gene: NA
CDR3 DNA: TGTGCCAGCAGCGGGCTAGGCGACAATGAGCAGTTCTTC
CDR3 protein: CASSGLGDNEQFF

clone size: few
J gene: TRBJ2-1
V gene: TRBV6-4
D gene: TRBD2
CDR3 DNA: TGTGCCAGCAGTGAGGGTCTAGCGGAACCCAATGAGCAGTTCTTC
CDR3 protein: CASSEGLAEPNEQFF

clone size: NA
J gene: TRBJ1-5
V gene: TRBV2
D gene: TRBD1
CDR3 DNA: TGTGCCAGCACTACAGGGGCCGGATCGGGTCAGCCCCAGCATTTT
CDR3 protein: CASTTGAGSGQPQHF

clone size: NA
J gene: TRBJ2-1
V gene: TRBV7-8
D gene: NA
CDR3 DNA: TGTGCCAGCAGCTTACGGCAGGGGGGCTATGAGCAGTTCTTC
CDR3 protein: CASSLRQGGYEQFF

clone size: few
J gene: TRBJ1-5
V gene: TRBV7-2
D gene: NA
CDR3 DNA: TGTGCCAGCAGCACAACCATCTGGGGTGAACAGCCCCAGCATTTT
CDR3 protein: CASSTTIWGEQPQHF

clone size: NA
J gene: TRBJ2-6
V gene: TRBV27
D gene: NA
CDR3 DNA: TGTGCCAGCAGTCCCAGGATCCTCTCTGGGGCCAACGTCCTGACTTTC
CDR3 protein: CASSPRILSGANVLTF

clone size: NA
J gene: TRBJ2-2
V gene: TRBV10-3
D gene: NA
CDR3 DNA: TGTGCCATCAGTGAGCAACATATGAACACCGGGGAGCTGTTTTTT
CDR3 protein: CAISEQHMNTGELFF

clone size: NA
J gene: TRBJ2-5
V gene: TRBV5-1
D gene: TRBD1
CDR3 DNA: TGCGCCAGCGGACAGGGGTTTCAAGAGACCCAGTACTTC
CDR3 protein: CASGQGFQETQYF

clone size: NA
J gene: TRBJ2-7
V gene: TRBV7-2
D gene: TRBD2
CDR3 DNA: TGTGCCAGCAGCTTAGTACCGTCTGGCGGGAGCCCATACGAGCAGTACTTC
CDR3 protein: CASSLVPSGGSPYEQYF

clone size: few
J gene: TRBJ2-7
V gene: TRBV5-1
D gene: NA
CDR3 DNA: TGCGCCAGCACCGGGGGCAGGAGCTACGAGCAGTACTTC
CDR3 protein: CASTGGRSYEQYF

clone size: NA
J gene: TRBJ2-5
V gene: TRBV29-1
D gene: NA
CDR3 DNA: TGCAGCGTCGAGAGGGCCACTAGGCAAGAGACCCAGTACTTC
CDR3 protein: CSVERATRQETQYF

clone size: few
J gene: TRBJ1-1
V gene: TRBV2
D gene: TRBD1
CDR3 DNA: TGTGCCAGCAGTGAACCCCGGACAGGGACATCTGAAGCTTTCTTT
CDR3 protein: CASSEPRTGTSEAFF

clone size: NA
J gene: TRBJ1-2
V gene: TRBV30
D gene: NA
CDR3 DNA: TGTGCCTGGAGTGACTCCTACTATGGCTACACCTTC
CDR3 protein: CAWSDSYYGYTF

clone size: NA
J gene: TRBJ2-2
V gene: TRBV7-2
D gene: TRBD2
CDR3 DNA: TGTGCCAGCAGCTTAGTCGGGACTACTGGGGAGCTGTTTTTT
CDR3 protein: CASSLVGTTGELFF

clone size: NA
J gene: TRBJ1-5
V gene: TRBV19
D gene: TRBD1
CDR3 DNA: TGTGCCAGTAGTATACCCGACAGGGGCGGCAATCAGCCCCAGCATTTT
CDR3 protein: CASSIPDRGGNQPQHF